This T cell receptor beta chain was recorded in a study of cytomegalovirus exposure and HLA in healthy donors. Comments on this clone: Its antigen is still unknown.

The CDR3 spans 15 residues. V was clipped by 5 bases and J by 2 bases; unmatched bases: 6. The V gene's germline CDR1 is SGHNT and CDR2 YYREEE (reference sequence). Study observations and caveats: TCR sequences were mostly rare, though some public TCRs occurred in many donors. Among immune exposure information, only CMV serostatus was available.

The PCR was carried out with 60 Vbeta primers and 13 Jbeta primers. Clones were read by immunoSEQ multiplex PCR, and TCRdb kept only the in-frame ones, dropping some. Recorded for this sample: about 110,000 clones. The sample comprised PBMCs. This receptor was identified in a man aged 30 to 39 in good health and CMV-seronegative. The gene calls are TRBV5-4 and TRBJ2-7, with 11 bases fitting TRBD1. CDR3 loop: CASSVRDRGAYEQYF. The CDR3 region has the DNA TGTGCCAGCAGTGTGCGGGACAGGGGGGCCTACGAGCAGTACTTC.